A selection of T cell receptor beta chains follows, all from one sample in a study of OX40 agonist ivuxolimab in advanced cancers. The data were produced by immunoSEQ multiplex PCR, yet TCRdb's version contains in-frame clones alone and is incomplete. The sample has roughly 67,000 clones, roughly 82% seen once. The sample in question was CD4+ or CD8+ T cells sorted from blood, obtained in a trial of the OX40 agonist ivuxolimab. These receptors came from an adult with an advanced solid tumor such as melanoma, head and neck, liver or kidney cancer. Each CDR3 is given with its conserved first and last residue. A D gene is named only where the DNA matches it firmly. Only part of the rows carry a size: once, few, many, or a class if the clone is expanded.

- | 15 | TRBJ2-1 | - | TRBV5-1 | TGCGCCAGCAGCTTGGAGGCAGGGTCCTACAATGAGCAGTTCTTC | CASSLEAGSYNEQFF
TRBD2 | 15 | TRBJ2-1 | - | TRBV11-3 | TGTGCCAGCAGCTCGTGGCGGGAGGCCGAGAATGAGCAGTTCTTC | CASSSWREAENEQFF
TRBD2 | 15 | TRBJ2-7 | - | TRBV19 | TGTGCCAGTAGTTTACTAGCGGGGGGTTCCTACGAGCAGTACTTC | CASSLLAGGSYEQYF
TRBD1 | 13 | TRBJ1-5 | - | TRBV30 | TGTGCCTCCAACAGGGGAGGCAATCAGCCCCAGCATTTT | CASNRGGNQPQHF
- | 16 | TRBJ1-1 | once | TRBV7-9 | TGTGCCAGCAGCTGGAAGACCGGGACGGCAAACACTGAAGCTTTCTTT | CASSWKTGTANTEAFF
TRBD2 | 16 | TRBJ2-3 | - | TRBV7-9 | TGTGCCAGCAGCTTAGGGGGCGGGAGGGGCCCAGATACGCAGTATTTT | CASSLGGGRGPDTQYF
- | 15 | TRBJ2-3 | - | TRBV7-8 | TGTGCCAGCAGCTTGTCAGGGGGGACGATTAATACGCAGTATTTT | CASSLSGGTINTQYF
- | 15 | TRBJ2-4 | - | TRBV4-1 | TGCGCCAGCAGCCAAGCCGATTTTACCAAAAACATTCAGTACTTC | CASSQADFTKNIQYF
- | 14 | TRBJ2-3 | - | TRBV2 | TGTGCCAGCAGTGAGCAGGGTTGGACAGATACGCAGTATTTT | CASSEQGWTDTQYF
- | 12 | TRBJ1-5 | - | TRBV5-6 | TGTGCCAGTAGCTTGGAGGGTCAGCCCCAGCATTTT | CASSLEGQPQHF
- | 14 | TRBJ1-1 | - | TRBV19 | TGTGCCAGTAGTACCCCGACATACCGAACTGAAGCTTTCTTT | CASSTPTYRTEAFF
TRBD1 | 14 | TRBJ2-7 | - | TRBV6-1 | TGTGCCAGCAGTGAACCGGGACAGTTCTACGAGCAGTACTTC | CASSEPGQFYEQYF
TRBD2 | 14 | TRBJ2-7 | - | TRBV7-3 | TGTGCCAGCAGCTATAGCGGGAACTCCTACGAGCAGTACTTC | CASSYSGNSYEQYF
- | 14 | TRBJ1-6 | once | TRBV7-8 | TGTGCCAGCGGCTGGGGAGGGGGGGATTCACCCCTCCACTTT | CASGWGGGDSPLHF
- | 14 | TRBJ2-7 | - | TRBV28 | TGTGCCAGCTTCCGAGGGGGTATCACCTACGAGCAGTACTTC | CASFRGGITYEQYF
- | 13 | TRBJ2-7 | few | TRBV7-9 | TGTGCCAGCAGCGCTACTGGGGGCTACGAGCAGTACTTC | CASSATGGYEQYF
- | 15 | TRBJ2-7 | - | TRBV7-2 | TGTGCCAGCAGCTCAGCTCCGGGACTCAACAACGAGCAGTACTTC | CASSSAPGLNNEQYF
TRBD1 | 15 | TRBJ2-7 | - | TRBV6-5 | TGTGCCAGCAGCTTGGGCGGGACAGGGTCCTACGAGCAGTACTTC | CASSLGGTGSYEQYF
- | 13 | TRBJ2-1 | - | TRBV7-9 | TGTGCCAGCAGCTTAGGTCCCCGGGGGGCGCAGTTCTTC | CASSLGPRGAQFF
TRBD1 | 14 | TRBJ1-1 | - | TRBV5-1 | TGCGCCAGCAGCTCGGGACAGGGAAACACTGAAGCTTTCTTT | CASSSGQGNTEAFF
TRBD2 | 16 | TRBJ2-3 | once | TRBV5-1 | TGCGCCAGCAGCGCCCTAGCGGGGGGGCGAAAAGATACGCAGTATTTT | CASSALAGGRKDTQYF
TRBD1 | 18 | TRBJ2-1 | - | TRBV4-1 | TGCGCCAGCAGCCAGCCACCGGGACAGAGGGTTTTCTACAATGAGCAGTTCTTC | CASSQPPGQRVFYNEQFF
- | 15 | TRBJ2-3 | - | TRBV18 | TGTGCCAGCTCACCACGAGAGTTAAGCACAGATACGCAGTATTTT | CASSPRELSTDTQYF
- | 13 | TRBJ1-4 | once | TRBV30 | TGTGCCTGGAGTGAAACTCCCCTCGCCGAACTGTTTTTT | CAWSETPLAELFF
TRBD1 | 11 | TRBJ1-1 | - | TRBV2 | TGTGCCAGCAGTGGGGACAGCGGAGCTTTCTTT | CASSGDSGAFF
TRBD1 | 14 | TRBJ2-3 | - | TRBV2 | TGTGCCAGCAGCTCCACAGGGGGTTCAGATACGCAGTATTTT | CASSSTGGSDTQYF
TRBD1 | 15 | TRBJ1-2 | once | TRBV2 | TGTGCCAGCAGGAACGGACAGGGGGATTTCTATGGCTACACCTTC | CASRNGQGDFYGYTF
TRBD1 | 16 | TRBJ2-3 | - | TRBV7-2 | TGTGCCAGCAGTCGAAGGACAGGGGGCGGGACAGATACGCAGTATTTT | CASSRRTGGGTDTQYF
- | 17 | TRBJ2-3 | - | TRBV4-1 | TGCGCCAGCAGCCACGCTAAGGCCAGGGGAGGCGCAGATACGCAGTATTTT | CASSHAKARGGADTQYF
- | 16 | TRBJ1-1 | - | TRBV6-5 | TGTGCCAGCAGTTACTCGACGGGACGAAGAAACACTGAAGCTTTCTTT | CASSYSTGRRNTEAFF
TRBD1 | 14 | TRBJ2-3 | - | TRBV5-1 | TGCGCCAGCCAGGGACAGGGGATGACAGATACGCAGTATTTT | CASQGQGMTDTQYF
- | 15 | TRBJ1-6 | - | TRBV5-6 | TGTGCCAGCAGCTTGGTGGACAGAGCTAATTCACCCCTCCACTTT | CASSLVDRANSPLHF
- | 16 | TRBJ1-5 | - | TRBV4-1 | TGCGCCAGCAGCCAAGAGGGGGGACATAGCAATCAGCCCCAGCATTTT | CASSQEGGHSNQPQHF
- | 15 | TRBJ1-4 | once | TRBV30 | TGTGCCTGGAGTGTAAGTACCCCAAAGTTAGAAAAACTGTTTTTT | CAWSVSTPKLEKLFF
- | 15 | TRBJ2-6 | - | TRBV2 | TGTGCCAGCAGTGTCGGGGGGCATGGGGCCAACGTCCTGACTTTC | CASSVGGHGANVLTF
- | 17 | TRBJ2-3 | - | TRBV4-1 | TGCGCCAGCAGCCAAGGCAGAGGACAGCGGAATACAGATACGCAGTATTTT | CASSQGRGQRNTDTQYF
- | 15 | TRBJ2-1 | - | TRBV7-2 | TGTGCCAGCAGTCCAGGGGGGCCAACCGGCAATGAGCAGTTCTTC | CASSPGGPTGNEQFF
- | 15 | TRBJ2-7 | - | TRBV4-3 | TGCGCCAGCAGCCTACAGGCGGACAGTGCCTACGAGCAGTACTTC | CASSLQADSAYEQYF
- | 16 | TRBJ2-2 | - | TRBV28 | TGTGCCAGCAGTCCCCTGGTCGGCGGAGAGACCGGGGAGCTGTTTTTT | CASSPLVGGETGELFF
- | 17 | TRBJ2-2 | - | TRBV9 | TGTGCCAGCAGCGTCGGTCCGCTGGGCCCCGTCACCGGGGAGCTGTTTTTT | CASSVGPLGPVTGELFF
TRBD1 | 15 | TRBJ2-5 | - | TRBV2 | TGTGCCAGCACCGACAGGGGCAGACCCCAAGAGACCCAGTACTTC | CASTDRGRPQETQYF
TRBD2 | 16 | TRBJ2-1 | - | TRBV4-3 | TGCGCCAGCAGCCAATCGGGACTAGCGGGAGGCGTTGAGCAGTTCTTC | CASSQSGLAGGVEQFF
- | 13 | TRBJ1-3 | once | TRBV6-6 | TGTGCCAGTCGGGGAGCCTCTGGAAACACCATATATTTT | CASRGASGNTIYF
- | 15 | TRBJ2-3 | - | TRBV5-8 | TGTGCCAGCAGCTTGAAGGGCGTAGGCACAGATACGCAGTATTTT | CASSLKGVGTDTQYF
TRBD1 | 13 | TRBJ1-1 | - | TRBV2 | TGTGCCAGCAGTCAGGGGGAGAACACTGAAGCTTTCTTT | CASSQGENTEAFF
TRBD2 | 14 | TRBJ2-5 | - | TRBV5-1 | TGCGCCAGCAGCTTGTACGGGGGGGTGGAGACCCAGTACTTC | CASSLYGGVETQYF